This entry lists 18 T cell receptor beta chains sequenced from one sample in a study of brain T cells in children with intractable seizures. Assay used: immunoSEQ multiplex PCR; TCRdb lists only in-frame clones, some missing. This sample has about 22,000 clones, with 90% to 95% found just once. This material consisted of peripheral blood, taken at surgery. Receptors were obtained from a boy under 18 with focal cortical dysplasia and intractable seizures.

This chain joins TRBV13 and TRBJ1-3; D gene uncertain. The germline gives CDR1 PRHDT, CDR2 FYEKMQ (reference sequence). This CDR3 has 15 residues. The V gene lost 5 bases and the J gene lost 0 bases, with 11 bases spanning the gap. CDR3 in amino acids: CASSKAYHSGNTIYF. CDR3 nucleotide sequence: TGTGCCAGCAGCAAGGCCTACCACTCTGGAAACACCATATATTTT.

The chain employs TRBV3-1 (or the pseudogene TRBV3-2) and TRBJ2-7, with unresolved D. The CDR3 has 14 amino acids. V was shortened by 5 bases and J by 4 bases, with 15 bases between the two germline ends. Germline-derived CDR1 and CDR2 are LGHDT and YNNKEL (reference sequence). This chain's CDR3 is CASSIRPPQYEQYV. The CDR3, as DNA: TGTGCCAGCAGCATCCGTCCCCCCCAATACGAGCAGTACGTC.

This sequence joins TRBV19 and TRBJ2-3; 10 bases are shared with TRBD2. V trimming: 6 bases; J trimming: 4 bases; junction bases outside the gene matches: 4. Germline V lookup: CDR1 LNHDA, CDR2 SQIVND (reference sequence). The CDR3 is 14 residues long. The CDR3 nucleotides read TGTGCCAGTAGAACTAGCGGGGTTGCAGATACGCAGTATTTT. This encodes CASRTSGVADTQYF.

The chain links TRBV28 to TRBJ1-2, with a weak D call TRBD1 (6 bases). The CDR3 runs 13 residues. Trimming removed 2 bases from V and 8 bases from J, with 12 bases in between. Germline V CDR1 and CDR2: MDHEN, SYDVKM. The DNA of the CDR3 is TGTGCCAGCAGTTTACGGGCAGGGGTGGGCTACACCTTC. Protein product: CASSLRAGVGYTF.

The rearrangement links TRBV19 to TRBJ1-1; 7 nucleotides align to TRBD1. The V gene end was trimmed by 6 bases and the J gene end by 0 bases; junction bases not matched to a gene: 16. This CDR3 has 18 residues. Germline V lookup: CDR1 LNHDA, CDR2 SQIVND (reference sequence). CDR3 amino acids: CASSIINRGLFMNTEAFF. CDR3 sequence (DNA): TGTGCCAGTAGCATTATAAACAGGGGACTTTTTATGAACACTGAAGCTTTCTTT.

This chain connects TRBV6-5 to TRBJ1-6; 9 positions match TRBD1. The CDR3 consists of 16 residues. V was clipped by 2 bases and J by 7 bases; unmatched bases: 6. Germline assignment: CDR1 MNHEY and CDR2 SVGAGI. Written as DNA, the CDR3 is TGTGCCAGCAGTTACCCCCCGGGACAGGGAAATTCACCCCTCCACTTT. Protein product: CASSYPPGQGNSPLHF.

This chain joins TRBV11-2 and TRBJ1-5; 8 nucleotides line up with TRBD1. CDR3 size: 16 residues. The V gene's germline CDR1 is SGHAT and CDR2 FQNNGV. V lost 0 bases to trimming and J lost 4 bases; unmatched junction nucleotides: 5. The CDR3 loop is CASSLDSGGPNQPQHF. In DNA form, the CDR3 reads TGTGCCAGCAGCTTAGATTCAGGGGGCCCGAATCAGCCCCAGCATTTT.

The CDR3 sequence is CASSLRNIQYF. CDR3 coding DNA: TGTGCCAGCAGCTTGAGAAACATTCAGTACTTC. The rearrangement uses TRBV11-2 and TRBJ2-4; D uncertain. CDR3 length: 11 residues. Germline CDR1 and CDR2: SGHAT and FQNNGV. The germline V and J ends were trimmed by 3 bases and 6 bases, with 3 bases remaining between them.

This clone was detected only once. Other DNA sequences of this sample code for an identical CDR3. The gene calls are TRBV6-4 and TRBJ2-1; D not certain. The V end was cut by 2 bases, the J end by 3 bases, with 5 bases between. CDR3 length equals 13 residues. CDR1 MRHNA and CDR2 SNTAGT come from the germline V gene. CDR3 coding DNA: TGTGCCAGCAGTGACAGGGACTACAATGAGCAGTTCTTC. This translates into CASSDRDYNEQFF.

CDR3 loop: CATSREMAQGEKLFF. The DNA of the CDR3 is TGTGCCACCAGCAGAGAGATGGCCCAGGGTGAAAAACTGTTTTTT. The J gene is TRBJ1-4, the V gene TRBV15; perhaps TRBD1 as D (5 bases). CDR3 length: 15 amino acids. The V end was cut by 0 bases, the J end by 7 bases, with 12 bases between. CDR1 and CDR2 (germline): LNHNV, YYDKDF (reference sequence).

J is TRBJ1-5 and V is TRBV11-3; unclear D gene. Germline values: CDR1 SGHNT, CDR2 YENEEA. The CDR3 is 11 amino acids. Trimming left V 3 bases short and J 6 bases short, with 3 bases between. As DNA, the CDR3 is TGTGCCAGCAGCTTTGGTCAGCCCCAGCATTTT. Amino acid sequence: CASSFGQPQHF.

Of note for this clone: One end of the junction fails to match germline, which may point to a read error. The genes are TRBV19 and TRBJ2-2; 7 nucleotides match TRBD1. CDR3 length: 15 residues. Germline V CDR1 and CDR2: LNHDA, SQIVND (reference sequence). DNA for the CDR3: TGTGCCAGTAGTATAATAACAGGGGTAACCGCGGAGCTGTTTTTT. As protein: CASSIITGVTAELFF.

This rearrangement joins TRBV5-1 to TRBJ2-3; D might be TRBD1 (6 bases). Germline CDR1 and CDR2: SGHRS and YFSETQ. Trimming took 3 bases from V and 1 from J, leaving 12 bases between them. The CDR3 loop spans 15 amino acids. The CDR3: CASSWSRGGTDTQYF. CDR3 coding DNA: TGCGCCAGCAGCTGGAGCAGGGGCGGCACAGATACGCAGTATTTT.

This chain joins TRBV28 and TRBJ1-6; 8 bases fit TRBD1. This CDR3 region has 15 residues. Germline CDR1 MDHEN, CDR2 SYDVKM. Germline trimming cut 3 bases from V and 8 bases from J; bases unmatched to any gene: 6. The CDR3 loop reads CASSFSGTGYSPLHF. The CDR3 nucleotides are TGTGCCAGCAGTTTCTCCGGGACAGGCTATTCACCCCTCCACTTT.

This chain links TRBV6-4 with TRBJ1-1; 7 positions match TRBD1. Germline lookup yields CDR1 MRHNA and CDR2 SNTAGT. Trimming at V came to 6 bases and at J to 2 bases, leaving 18 bases not matched to a gene. This CDR3 is built from 18 residues. CDR3 in DNA: TGTGCCAGCAGGCCGCAAAAACCTGACAGGGCCCCTAACACTGAAGCTTTCTTT. Translating gives CASRPQKPDRAPNTEAFF.

The chain links TRBV5-6 to TRBJ2-3; D remains unclear. This CDR3 is built from 17 residues. CDR1 is SGHDT and CDR2 is YYEEEE in the germline V gene. Deletions cut 2 bases from V and 4 bases from J, with 20 bases between. CDR3 loop: CASSFSSAYSESDTQYF. Written as DNA, the CDR3 is TGTGCCAGCAGCTTCAGTTCAGCGTACAGCGAATCAGATACGCAGTATTTT.

V is TRBV5-5 and J is TRBJ1-2, with D unclear. The CDR3 has 13 residues. Per germline, CDR1 SGHKS and CDR2 YYEKEE (reference sequence). With 2 bases removed from V and 4 bases from J, the gap between germline ends came to 9 bases. The CDR3 sequence is CASSFRVGYGYTF. The CDR3 nucleotides read TGTGCCAGCAGCTTTCGGGTTGGCTATGGCTACACCTTC.

The gene calls are TRBV12-5 and TRBJ1-1; 7 bases are shared with TRBD1. This CDR3 contains 13 residues. Germline V gives CDR1 LGHNT, CDR2 FRNRAP. The V gene end was trimmed by 4 bases and the J gene end by 5 bases; junction bases not matched to a gene: 4. CDR3 loop: CASGSQGGTEAFF. Here the CDR3 DNA reads TGTGCTAGTGGTTCCCAGGGGGGGACTGAAGCTTTCTTT.